The rows below give T cell receptor beta chains drawn from one sample of a study of T cell responses to AZD1222 COVID-19 vaccine. Sequencing was performed with immunoSEQ multiplex PCR; in TCRdb, only in-frame clones are kept and a portion is missing. This sample carries 90,000 to 130,000 clones, more than 70% of them seen once, and the ten largest clones take approximately 3.1%. The material was peripheral blood, obtained on day 0 of MenACWY control vaccination. These receptor sequences come from an adult in good health. Both conserved end residues are part of each CDR3. The D gene is left open where the match is weak. Only some rows state a clone size, as once, few, many or a class for expanded clones.

>TRBJ1-2|-|-|TRBV2
CASSELHRANYGYTF
TGTGCCAGCAGTGAACTCCACAGGGCCAACTATGGCTACACCTTC
>TRBJ2-7|-|-|TRBV18
CASSPGSKGEQYF
TGTGCCAGCTCACCCGGGTCCAAGGGGGAGCAGTACTTC
>TRBJ1-1|-|once|TRBV7-9
CASSRQENTEAFF
TGTGCCAGCAGCCGACAGGAGAACACTGAAGCTTTCTTT
>TRBJ1-2|-|once|TRBV28
CASNYQGLYGYTF
TGTGCCAGCAACTACCAGGGTCTCTATGGCTACACCTTC
>TRBJ2-7|-|-|TRBV4-1
CASSQGQIASYEQYF
TGCGCCAGCAGCCAAGGACAGATAGCCTCCTACGAGCAGTACTTC
>TRBJ1-4|-|-|TRBV5-1
CASSFGAGAGEKLFF
TGCGCCAGCAGCTTCGGGGCCGGGGCAGGGGAAAAACTGTTTTTT
>TRBJ1-4|TRBD1|-|TRBV6-2/TRBV6-3
CASSYSSIGDSNEKLFF
TGTGCCAGCAGTTACTCGAGTATCGGGGACAGTAATGAAAAACTGTTTTTT
>TRBJ2-7|-|-|TRBV6-5
CASRTSGEQYF
TGTGCCAGCAGGACGTCGGGAGAGCAGTACTTC
>TRBJ2-1|-|-|TRBV18
CASSPRTISGNEQFF
TGTGCCAGCTCACCCCGTACCATTTCGGGGAATGAGCAGTTCTTC
>TRBJ2-5|TRBD2|-|TRBV13
CASSLAGGGETQYF
TGTGCCAGCAGCCTAGCGGGGGGCGGGGAGACCCAGTACTTC
>TRBJ2-3|-|-|TRBV5-1
CASSLDLTDTQYF
TGCGCCAGCAGCTTGGATCTCACAGATACGCAGTATTTT
>TRBJ1-2|-|once|TRBV27
CASSLRGTNYGYTF
TGTGCCAGCAGTTTAAGGGGCACTAACTATGGCTACACCTTC
>TRBJ1-3|-|-|TRBV7-6
CASSLAHPGGGGGNTIYF
TGTGCCAGCAGCTTAGCCCATCCAGGCGGGGGCGGCGGAAACACCATATATTTT
>TRBJ1-1|-|-|TRBV10-3
CAISEARGVGTEAFF
TGTGCCATCAGTGAGGCCAGAGGAGTGGGCACTGAAGCTTTCTTT
>TRBJ1-1|-|-|TRBV5-1
CASSMKEMGHTEAFF
TGCGCCAGCAGTATGAAGGAGATGGGCCACACTGAAGCTTTCTTT
>TRBJ2-3|-|-|TRBV5-1
CASSSLPGSLLTDTQYF
TGCGCCAGCTCTTCCCTCCCGGGCAGTCTACTAACGGATACGCAGTATTTT
>TRBJ1-6|-|-|TRBV29-1
CSVAWDYNSPLHF
TGCAGCGTTGCTTGGGACTATAATTCACCCCTCCACTTT
>TRBJ2-5|TRBD2|-|TRBV7-2
CASSRTSGGYQETQYF
TGTGCCAGCAGTCGAACTAGCGGGGGATACCAAGAGACCCAGTACTTC
>TRBJ1-3|-|-|TRBV12-3/TRBV12-4
CASTYRSGNTIYF
TGTGCCAGCACTTATCGTTCGGGAAACACCATATATTTT
>TRBJ1-5|-|once|TRBV7-8
CASSSRRGNSNQPQHF
TGTGCCAGCAGCTCCAGGAGGGGTAATAGCAATCAGCCCCAGCATTTT
>TRBJ1-1|-|-|TRBV6-2/TRBV6-3
CASSYRSGPTEAFF
TGTGCCAGCAGTTACCGGTCAGGTCCCACTGAAGCTTTCTTT
>TRBJ1-2|-|-|TRBV6-1
CASSEGVRVYGYTF
TGTGCCAGCAGTGAGGGGGTACGCGTCTATGGCTACACCTTC
>TRBJ1-5|TRBD1|-|TRBV5-1
CASSLGQGDQPQHF
TGCGCCAGCAGCTTGGGACAGGGGGATCAGCCCCAGCATTTT
>TRBJ1-2|-|-|TRBV6-5
CASSYGTEINYGYTF
TGTGCCAGCAGTTACGGGACCGAGATTAACTATGGCTACACCTTC
>TRBJ1-2|-|once|TRBV4-2
CASSQVGGSEAYGYTF
TGTGCCAGCAGCCAAGTTGGGGGGAGTGAAGCTTATGGCTACACCTTC
>TRBJ1-6|-|-|TRBV5-6
CASSPGFRNSPLHF
TGTGCCAGCAGCCCGGGCTTTAGGAATTCACCCCTCCACTTT
>TRBJ2-1|-|-|TRBV27
CASSLGENNEQFF
TGTGCCAGCAGTTTAGGAGAAAACAATGAGCAGTTCTTC
>TRBJ2-7|-|-|TRBV6-1
CASSEGYEQYF
TGTGCCAGCAGTGAGGGCTACGAGCAGTACTTC
>TRBJ2-1|TRBD2|-|TRBV27
CASSLSARGVSYNEQFF
TGTGCCAGCAGTTTATCCGCACGGGGGGTTTCCTACAATGAGCAGTTCTTC
>TRBJ1-1|-|-|TRBV6-5
CASSKGSPMNTEAFF
TGTGCCAGCAGTAAGGGGTCACCTATGAACACTGAAGCTTTCTTT
>TRBJ1-6|-|-|TRBV24-1
CATQAVSGSPLHF
TGTGCCACCCAGGCGGTTTCGGGGTCACCCCTCCACTTT
>TRBJ2-6|-|-|TRBV30
CAWSQDLSGANVLTF
TGTGCCTGGAGTCAGGATCTCTCTGGGGCCAACGTCCTGACTTTC
>TRBJ1-5|TRBD1|-|TRBV4-1
CASSQGDQGAAAYSNQPQHF
TGCGCCAGCAGCCAAGGTGACCAGGGGGCCGCGGCGTATAGCAATCAGCCCCAGCATTTT
>TRBJ1-3|-|-|TRBV12-5
CASGLVLPQKPGPNPLTGNTIYF
TGTGCTAGTGGTTTGGTCCTTCCCCAAAAGCCGGGTCCCAACCCCTTGACTGGAAACACCATATATTTT
>TRBJ2-6|-|-|TRBV30
CAWSERGSGANVLTF
TGTGCCTGGAGTGAGAGAGGCTCTGGGGCCAACGTCCTGACTTTC
>TRBJ1-5|-|-|TRBV6-5
CASSSHSNQPQHF
TGTGCCAGCAGTTCCCATAGCAATCAGCCCCAGCATTTT
>TRBJ1-3|-|few|TRBV28
CASTLTGTGNTIYF
TGTGCCAGCACACTTACAGGGACTGGAAACACCATATATTTT
>TRBJ1-5|-|-|TRBV5-1
CASSPQGTGNQPQHF
TGCGCCAGCAGCCCCCAGGGGACTGGCAATCAGCCCCAGCATTTT
>TRBJ1-2|TRBD1|once|TRBV7-2
CASSLAQGGFGYTF
TGTGCCAGCAGCTTAGCGCAAGGGGGCTTTGGCTACACCTTC
>TRBJ1-5|-|once|TRBV2
CASNRGNQPQHF
TGTGCCAGCAATAGGGGTAATCAGCCCCAGCATTTT
>TRBJ2-1|-|-|TRBV28
CASSILRDAQFF
TGTGCCAGCAGTATCCTCCGGGACGCTCAGTTCTTC
>TRBJ2-7|TRBD1|-|TRBV7-9
CASSFPGQTYEQYF
TGTGCCAGCAGCTTCCCGGGACAGACGTACGAGCAGTACTTC
>TRBJ1-5|TRBD1|-|TRBV24-1
CATSDFGQGGLQPQHF
TGTGCCACCAGTGATTTTGGACAGGGTGGATTACAGCCCCAGCATTTT
>TRBJ2-7|-|-|TRBV28
CASSSPGSTYEQYF
TGTGCCAGCAGCTCCCCCGGCAGTACCTACGAGCAGTACTTC